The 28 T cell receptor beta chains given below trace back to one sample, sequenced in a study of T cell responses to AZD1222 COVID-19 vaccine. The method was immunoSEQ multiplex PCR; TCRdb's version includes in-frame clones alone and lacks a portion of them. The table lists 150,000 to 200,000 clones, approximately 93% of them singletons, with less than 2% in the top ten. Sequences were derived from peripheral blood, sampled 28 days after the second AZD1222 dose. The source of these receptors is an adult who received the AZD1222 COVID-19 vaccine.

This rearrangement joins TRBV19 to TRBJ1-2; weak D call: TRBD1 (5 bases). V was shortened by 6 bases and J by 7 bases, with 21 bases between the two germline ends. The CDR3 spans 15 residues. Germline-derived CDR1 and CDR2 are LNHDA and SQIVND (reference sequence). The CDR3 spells CASSSLGVGVSGYTF. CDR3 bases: TGTGCCAGTAGCTCCTTAGGGGTAGGGGTGTCTGGCTACACCTTC.

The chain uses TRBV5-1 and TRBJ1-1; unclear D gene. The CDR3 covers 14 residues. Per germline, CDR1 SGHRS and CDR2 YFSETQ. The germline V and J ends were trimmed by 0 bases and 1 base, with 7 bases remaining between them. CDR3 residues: CASSLGHGNTEAFF. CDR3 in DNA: TGCGCCAGCAGCTTGGGCCATGGGAACACTGAAGCTTTCTTT.

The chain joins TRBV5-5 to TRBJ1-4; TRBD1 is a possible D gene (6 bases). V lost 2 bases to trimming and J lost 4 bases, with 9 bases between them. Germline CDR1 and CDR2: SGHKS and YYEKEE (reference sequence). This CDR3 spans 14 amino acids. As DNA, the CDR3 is TGTGCCAGCAGCTTTCGACAGGATAATGAAAAACTGTTTTTT. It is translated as CASSFRQDNEKLFF.

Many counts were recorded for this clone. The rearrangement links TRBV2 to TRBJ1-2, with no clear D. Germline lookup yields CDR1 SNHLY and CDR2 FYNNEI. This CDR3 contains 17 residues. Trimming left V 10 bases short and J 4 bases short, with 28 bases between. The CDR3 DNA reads TGTGCCATCTTTTTAAAGGGCGGACTGGGCGCCGCCTATGGCTACACCTTC. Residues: CAIFLKGGLGAAYGYTF.

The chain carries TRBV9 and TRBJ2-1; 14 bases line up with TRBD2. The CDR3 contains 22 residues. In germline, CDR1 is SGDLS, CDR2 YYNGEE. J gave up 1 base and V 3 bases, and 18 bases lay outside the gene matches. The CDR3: CASSGRILAGTSGRESYNEQFF. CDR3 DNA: TGTGCCAGCAGCGGCCGCATTTTGGCCGGGACTAGCGGGAGAGAATCCTACAATGAGCAGTTCTTC.

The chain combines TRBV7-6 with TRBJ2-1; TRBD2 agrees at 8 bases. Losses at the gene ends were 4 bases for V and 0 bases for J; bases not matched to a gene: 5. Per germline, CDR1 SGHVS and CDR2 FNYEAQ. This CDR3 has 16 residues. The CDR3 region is CASSSLGTSSYNEQFF. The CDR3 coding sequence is TGTGCCAGCAGCTCCCTCGGGACTAGCTCCTACAATGAGCAGTTCTTC. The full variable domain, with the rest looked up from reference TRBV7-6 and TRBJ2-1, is GAGVSQSPRYKVTKRGQDVALRCDPISGHVSLYWYRQALGQGPEFLTYFNYEAQQDKSGLPNDRFSAERPEGSISTLTIQRTEQRDSAMYRCASSSLGTSSYNEQFFGPGTRLTVL.

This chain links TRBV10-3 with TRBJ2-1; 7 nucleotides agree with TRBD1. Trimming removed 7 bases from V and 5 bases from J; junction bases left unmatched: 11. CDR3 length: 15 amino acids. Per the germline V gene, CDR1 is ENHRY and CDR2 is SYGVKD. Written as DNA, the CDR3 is TGTGCCATCAACCAGAATGGACAGGTGAACAATGAGCAGTTCTTC. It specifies CAINQNGQVNNEQFF.

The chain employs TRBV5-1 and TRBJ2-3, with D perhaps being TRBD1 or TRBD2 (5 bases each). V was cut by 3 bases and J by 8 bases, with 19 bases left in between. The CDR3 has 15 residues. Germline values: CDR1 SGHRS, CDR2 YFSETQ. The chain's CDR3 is CASSSGDGGRGTQYF. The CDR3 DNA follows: TGCGCCAGCAGCTCTGGGGACGGCGGAAGGGGTACGCAGTATTTT.

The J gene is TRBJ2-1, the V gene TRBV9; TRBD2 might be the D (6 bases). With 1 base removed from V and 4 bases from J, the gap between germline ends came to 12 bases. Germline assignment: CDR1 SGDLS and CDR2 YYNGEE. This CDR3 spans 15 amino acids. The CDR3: CASSVFGSEYNEQFF. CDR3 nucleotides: TGTGCCAGCAGCGTATTCGGGAGTGAATACAATGAGCAGTTCTTC. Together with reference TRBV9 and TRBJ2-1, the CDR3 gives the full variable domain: DSGVTQTPKHLITATGQRVTLRCSPRSGDLSVYWYQQSLDQGLQFLIQYYNGEERAKGNILERFSAQQFPDLHSELNLSSLELGDSALYFCASSVFGSEYNEQFFGPGTRLTVL.

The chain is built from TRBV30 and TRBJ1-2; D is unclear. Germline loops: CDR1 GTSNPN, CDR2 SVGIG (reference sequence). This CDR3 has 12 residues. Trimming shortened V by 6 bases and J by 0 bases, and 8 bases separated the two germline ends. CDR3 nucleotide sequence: TGTGCCTGTACAGAGTCTAACTATGGCTACACCTTC. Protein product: CACTESNYGYTF.

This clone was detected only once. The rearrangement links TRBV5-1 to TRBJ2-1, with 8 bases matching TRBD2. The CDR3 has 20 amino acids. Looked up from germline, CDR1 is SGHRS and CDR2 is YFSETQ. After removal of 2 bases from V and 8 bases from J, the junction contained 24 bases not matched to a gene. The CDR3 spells CASSFNLSGTPPKQPHEQFF. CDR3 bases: TGCGCCAGCAGCTTCAACCTTAGCGGGACCCCCCCTAAACAGCCTCATGAGCAGTTCTTC.

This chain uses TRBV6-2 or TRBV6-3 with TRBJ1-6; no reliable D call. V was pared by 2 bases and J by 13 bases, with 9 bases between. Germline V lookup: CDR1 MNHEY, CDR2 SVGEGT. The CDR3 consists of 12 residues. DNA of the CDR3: TGTGCCAGCAGTTACAGCTTTCGGCCCCTCCACTTT. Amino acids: CASSYSFRPLHF.

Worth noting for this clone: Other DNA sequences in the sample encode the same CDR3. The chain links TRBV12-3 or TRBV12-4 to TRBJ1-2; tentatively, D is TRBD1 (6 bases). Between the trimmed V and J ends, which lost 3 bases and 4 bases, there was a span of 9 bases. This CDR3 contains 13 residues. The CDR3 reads CASSLGGTYGYTF. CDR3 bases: TGTGCCAGCAGTTTGGGGGGCACCTATGGCTACACCTTC.

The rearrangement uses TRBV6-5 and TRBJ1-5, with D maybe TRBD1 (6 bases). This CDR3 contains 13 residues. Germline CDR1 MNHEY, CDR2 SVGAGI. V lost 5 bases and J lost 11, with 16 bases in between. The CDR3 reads CASSRDPRGAQHF. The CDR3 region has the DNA TGTGCCAGCAGTAGGGATCCCAGGGGTGCCCAGCATTTT.

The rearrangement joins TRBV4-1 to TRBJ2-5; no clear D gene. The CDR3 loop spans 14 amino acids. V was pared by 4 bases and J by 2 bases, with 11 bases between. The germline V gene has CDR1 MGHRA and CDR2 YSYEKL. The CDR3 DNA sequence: TGCGCCAGCAGCCGGGTATCGCCTCAAGAGACCCAGTACTTC. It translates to CASSRVSPQETQYF.

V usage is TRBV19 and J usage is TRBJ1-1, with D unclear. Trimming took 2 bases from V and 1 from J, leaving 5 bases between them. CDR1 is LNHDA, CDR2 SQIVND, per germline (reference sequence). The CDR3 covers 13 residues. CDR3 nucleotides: TGTGCCAGTAGTATAAAGGGGAACACTGAAGCTTTCTTT. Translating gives CASSIKGNTEAFF. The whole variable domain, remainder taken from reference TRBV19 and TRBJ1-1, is DGGITQSPKYLFRKEGQNVTLSCEQNLNHDAMYWYRQDPGQGLRLIYYSQIVNDFQKGDIAEGYSVSREKKESFPLTVTSAQKNPTAFYLCASSIKGNTEAFFGQGTRLTVV.

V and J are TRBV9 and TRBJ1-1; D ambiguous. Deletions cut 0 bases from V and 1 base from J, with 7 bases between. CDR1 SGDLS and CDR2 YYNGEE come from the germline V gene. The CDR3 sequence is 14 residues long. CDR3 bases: TGTGCCAGCAGCGTAGCGGTGGGGAACACTGAAGCTTTCTTT. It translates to CASSVAVGNTEAFF.

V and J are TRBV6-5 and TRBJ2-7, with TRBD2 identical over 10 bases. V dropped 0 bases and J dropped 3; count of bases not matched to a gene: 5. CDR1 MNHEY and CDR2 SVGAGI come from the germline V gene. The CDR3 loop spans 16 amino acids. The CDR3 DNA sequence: TGTGCCAGCAGTTACTCGACTAGCGGGCACATCTACGAGCAGTACTTC. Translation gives CASSYSTSGHIYEQYF.

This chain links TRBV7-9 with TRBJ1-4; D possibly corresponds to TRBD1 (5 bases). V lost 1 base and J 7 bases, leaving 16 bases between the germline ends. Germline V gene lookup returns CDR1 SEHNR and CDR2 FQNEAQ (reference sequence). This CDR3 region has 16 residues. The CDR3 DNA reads TGTGCCAGCAGCTTAGTTTCGCCAGGGCAGGGTGAAAAACTGTTTTTT. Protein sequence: CASSLVSPGQGEKLFF.

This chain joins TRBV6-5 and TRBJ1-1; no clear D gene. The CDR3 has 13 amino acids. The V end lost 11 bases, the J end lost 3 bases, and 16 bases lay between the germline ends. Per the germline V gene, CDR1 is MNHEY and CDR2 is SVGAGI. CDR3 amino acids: CACAEGMDTEAFF. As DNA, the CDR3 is TGTGCCTGCGCGGAAGGGATGGACACTGAAGCTTTCTTT.

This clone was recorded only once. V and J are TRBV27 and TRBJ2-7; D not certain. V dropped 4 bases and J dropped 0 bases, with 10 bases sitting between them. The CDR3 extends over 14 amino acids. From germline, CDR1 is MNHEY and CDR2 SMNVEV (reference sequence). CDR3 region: CASSSDTLSYEQYF. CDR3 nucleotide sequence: TGTGCCAGCAGTTCCGACACCCTCTCCTACGAGCAGTACTTC.

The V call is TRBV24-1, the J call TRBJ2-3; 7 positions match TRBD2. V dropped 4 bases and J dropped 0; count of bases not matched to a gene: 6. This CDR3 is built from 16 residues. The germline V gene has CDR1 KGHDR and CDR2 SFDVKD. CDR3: CATSEGGSPSTDTQYF. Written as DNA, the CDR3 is TGTGCCACCAGTGAGGGCGGGAGCCCTAGCACAGATACGCAGTATTTT.

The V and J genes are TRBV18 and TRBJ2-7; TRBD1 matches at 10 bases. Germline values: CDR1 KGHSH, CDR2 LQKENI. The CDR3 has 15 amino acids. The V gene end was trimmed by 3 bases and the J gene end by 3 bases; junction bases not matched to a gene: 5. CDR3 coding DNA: TGTGCCAGCTCACCCCGCCGGGACAGGGGCTACGAGCAGTACTTC. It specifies CASSPRRDRGYEQYF.

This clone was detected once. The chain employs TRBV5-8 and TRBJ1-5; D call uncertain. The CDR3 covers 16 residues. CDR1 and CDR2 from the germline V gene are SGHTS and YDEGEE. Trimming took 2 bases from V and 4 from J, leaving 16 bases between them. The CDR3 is CASSLSSLIGNQPQHF. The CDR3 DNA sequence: TGTGCCAGCAGCTTATCCAGTCTAATTGGGAATCAGCCCCAGCATTTT.

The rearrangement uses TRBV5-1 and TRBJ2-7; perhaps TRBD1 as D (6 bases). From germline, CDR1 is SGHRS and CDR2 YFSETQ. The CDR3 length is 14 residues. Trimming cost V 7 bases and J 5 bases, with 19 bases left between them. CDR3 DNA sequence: TGCGCCAGCCGAAAACAGGGCGGTAGCGACGAGCAGTACTTC. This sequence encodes CASRKQGGSDEQYF.

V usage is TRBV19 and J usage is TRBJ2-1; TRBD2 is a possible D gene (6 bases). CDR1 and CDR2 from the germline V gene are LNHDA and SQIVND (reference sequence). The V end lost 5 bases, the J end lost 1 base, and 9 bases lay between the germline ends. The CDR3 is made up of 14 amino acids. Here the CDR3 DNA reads TGTGCCAGTAGTCCGAGCGGGTCCTACAATGAGCAGTTCTTC. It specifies CASSPSGSYNEQFF.

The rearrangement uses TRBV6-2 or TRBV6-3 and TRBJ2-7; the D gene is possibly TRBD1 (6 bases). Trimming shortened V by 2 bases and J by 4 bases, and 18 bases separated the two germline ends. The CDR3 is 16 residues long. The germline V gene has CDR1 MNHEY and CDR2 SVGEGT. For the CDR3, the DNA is TGTGCCAGCAGTTACGGGGGCAGACGACTTCTTTACGAGCAGTACTTC. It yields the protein CASSYGGRRLLYEQYF.

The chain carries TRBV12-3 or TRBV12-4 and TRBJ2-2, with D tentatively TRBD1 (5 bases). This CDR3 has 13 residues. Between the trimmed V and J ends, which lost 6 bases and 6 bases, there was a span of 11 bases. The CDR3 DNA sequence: TGTGCCAGCAGAAAAGGGGTCTCCGGGGAGCTGTTTTTT. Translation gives CASRKGVSGELFF.